This TCR beta chain is drawn from a study of blood T cell repertoires in COVID-19. Study at large: From T cells, B-cell-depleted T cells, or PBMCs came the material, which was cDNA or gDNA.

The assay was immunoSEQ multiplex PCR, and TCRdb's table has in-frame clones only and misses some. The sample lists 200,000 to 250,000 clones; 75% to 90% were seen once. The CDR3 runs 13 residues. Germline-derived CDR1 and CDR2 are MNHEY and SMNVEV (reference sequence). V shed 6 bases and J shed 6 bases, with 14 bases lying between them. This clone was seen a handful of times. The chain uses TRBV27 and TRBJ1-1, with TRBD1 as a possible D gene (6 bases). This TCR came from a woman between 70 and 85 years old with COVID-19, enrolled during active disease. The sequenced sample was peripheral blood. CDR3 sequence: CASRPDRYAEAFF. The CDR3 region has the DNA TGTGCCAGCAGACCTGACAGGTACGCTGAAGCTTTCTTT.